The 28 T cell receptor beta chains below all came from one sample that was sequenced in a study of shared clonotypes between healthy human individuals. Libraries were prepared by immunoSEQ multiplex PCR; TCRdb keeps only in-frame clonotypes and omits some of them. The sample records a few hundred thousand clones, 50% to 75% being singletons. The material sequenced was memory CD4+ T cells sorted from blood. Subset described: CD45RA-negative fraction. Receptors originate from a man aged 30 to 39 in good health.

The chain has TRBV19 and TRBJ2-2, with a weak D call TRBD1 (5 bases). V lost 6 bases and J lost 9, with 20 bases in between. CDR3 length: 15 residues. CDR1 LNHDA and CDR2 SQIVND come from the germline V gene (reference sequence). Here the CDR3 DNA reads TGTGCCAGTAGGGGGCCGGGTGAGAGAGAGCGGGAGCTGTTTTTT. Amino acid sequence: CASRGPGERERELFF.

The chain couples TRBV11-3 to TRBJ1-4; D is unresolved. Trimming took off 0 bases at V and 8 bases at J, with 16 bases between the two ends. Germline loops: CDR1 SGHNT, CDR2 YENEEA. CDR3 size: 16 residues. CDR3 protein: CASSLDRQRTVEKLFF. In DNA, the CDR3 is TGTGCCAGCAGCTTAGATCGTCAGAGAACCGTGGAAAAACTGTTTTTT.

This clone was counted only a few times. This chain connects TRBV5-5 to TRBJ2-5; D may correspond to TRBD1 or TRBD2 (6 bases each). Germline V lookup: CDR1 SGHKS, CDR2 YYEKEE (reference sequence). This CDR3 comprises 15 residues. V was clipped by 3 bases and J by 5 bases, with 17 bases between them. The chain's CDR3 is CASSSVPTGRETQYF. Written as DNA, the CDR3 is TGTGCCAGCAGCTCCGTACCCACAGGGAGGGAGACCCAGTACTTC.

The rearrangement joins TRBV7-9 to TRBJ2-7; no reliable D call. The V gene lost 3 bases and the J gene lost 0 bases, with 6 bases spanning the gap. The CDR3 sequence is 13 residues long. Germline-derived CDR1 and CDR2 are SEHNR and FQNEAQ (reference sequence). The CDR3 loop reads CASSLTNSYEQYF. CDR3 nucleotides: TGTGCCAGCAGCTTGACGAACTCCTACGAGCAGTACTTC.

The genes are TRBV28 and TRBJ2-1; no clear D. CDR3 size: 12 residues. The ends were cut back, 6 bases at V and 9 bases at J, with 12 bases in the middle. Germline CDR1 is MDHEN and CDR2 is SYDVKM. The CDR3 coding sequence is TGTGCCAGCAGACTTGCCATGGGTGAGCAGTTCTTC. Translation: CASRLAMGEQFF.

The chain recombines TRBV9 with TRBJ2-1; 10 nucleotides agree with TRBD2. CDR1 and CDR2 from the germline V gene are SGDLS and YYNGEE. V was clipped by 3 bases and J by 3 bases; unmatched bases: 3. The CDR3 is 15 amino acids. CDR3 coding DNA: TGTGCCAGCAGCGCGTCTAGCGGGAGCTACAATGAGCAGTTCTTC. This encodes CASSASSGSYNEQFF. Full variable domain (rest looked up from reference TRBV9 and TRBJ2-1): DSGVTQTPKHLITATGQRVTLRCSPRSGDLSVYWYQQSLDQGLQFLIQYYNGEERAKGNILERFSAQQFPDLHSELNLSSLELGDSALYFCASSASSGSYNEQFFGPGTRLTVL.

CDR3 DNA: TGTGCCAGCAGCGTAGGCGGGAGTTTCGACAGTGAGCAGTTCTTC. Encoded protein: CASSVGGSFDSEQFF. This rearrangement joins TRBV9 to TRBJ2-1; TRBD2 agrees at 7 bases. This CDR3 comprises 15 residues. Germline CDR1 and CDR2: SGDLS and YYNGEE. The V segment lost 0 bases and the J segment 9 bases; nucleotides outside the gene matches: 9.

This chain joins TRBV5-1 and TRBJ1-1, with 8 bases identical to TRBD1. The germline gives CDR1 SGHRS, CDR2 YFSETQ. The CDR3 extends over 15 amino acids. V shed 3 bases and J 3 bases; nucleotides not matched to a gene: 7. This chain's CDR3 is CASSSQGAGDTEAFF. CDR3 DNA sequence: TGCGCCAGCAGCTCCCAGGGGGCGGGGGACACTGAAGCTTTCTTT.

The V call is TRBV6-5, the J call TRBJ1-4, with no clear D. Germline V gives CDR1 MNHEY, CDR2 SVGAGI. V gave up 7 bases and J gave up 1 base, with 7 bases separating them. The CDR3 contains 13 residues. The CDR3 DNA sequence: TGTGCCAGCAAGACTGGAACTAATGAAAAACTGTTTTTT. Protein product: CASKTGTNEKLFF.

V is TRBV18 and J is TRBJ1-2, with a tentative D call TRBD1 (5 bases). In germline, CDR1 is KGHSH, CDR2 LQKENI. The ends were cut back, 2 bases at V and 3 bases at J, with 13 bases in the middle. The CDR3 is 15 residues long. In DNA form, the CDR3 reads TGTGCCAGCTCACCATCAGGGTCGACCTACTATGGCTACACCTTC. Translation gives CASSPSGSTYYGYTF.

J is TRBJ1-5 and V is TRBV19; the D gene is possibly TRBD1 (5 bases). The V and J ends lost 7 bases and 4 bases respectively, with 14 bases between them. CDR3 length: 14 residues. The germline gives CDR1 LNHDA, CDR2 SQIVND (reference sequence). This chain's CDR3 is CASTPWGGNQPQHF. CDR3 coding DNA: TGTGCCAGTACCCCGTGGGGGGGGAATCAGCCCCAGCATTTT.

This clone was detected a few times. Given a much more abundant clone one base away, this may be a read error. Other DNA sequences within the sample encode an identical CDR3. The chain has TRBV2 and TRBJ1-1; D call uncertain. The V gene lost 5 bases and the J gene lost 0 bases, with 4 bases spanning the gap. The V gene's germline CDR1 is SNHLY and CDR2 FYNNEI. The CDR3 runs 12 residues. CDR3 in amino acids: CASSFMNTEAFF. The CDR3, as DNA: TGTGCCAGCAGTTTCATGAACACTGAAGCTTTCTTT.

This chain joins TRBV2 and TRBJ1-5, with no clear D. V was cut by 2 bases and J by 5 bases, with 7 bases left in between. Germline V gene sequence: CDR1 SNHLY, CDR2 FYNNEI. The CDR3 runs to 13 residues. In DNA form, the CDR3 reads TGTGCCAGCAGTGAACTGGAGGATCAGCCCCAGCATTTT. This codes for CASSELEDQPQHF.

This rearrangement joins TRBV2 to TRBJ2-7; TRBD2 agrees at 10 bases. There are 16 residues in the CDR3. V shed 6 bases and J 0 bases; nucleotides not matched to a gene: 8. Germline V lookup: CDR1 SNHLY, CDR2 FYNNEI. CDR3 DNA sequence: TGTGCCAGCAGCCGTGGTCCTAGCGGGAGCTCCTACGAGCAGTACTTC. Translating gives CASSRGPSGSSYEQYF.

The gene calls are TRBV6-1 and TRBJ2-7; no clear D. The V gene lost 2 bases and the J gene lost 10 bases, with 9 bases spanning the gap. The CDR3 runs to 11 residues. Germline loops: CDR1 MNHNS, CDR2 SASEGT. The CDR3 DNA sequence: TGTGCCAGCAGTGAACCGGGTCTCCAGTACTTC. Translated, it gives CASSEPGLQYF.

V and J are TRBV10-2 and TRBJ2-2; D is possibly TRBD2 (5 bases). This CDR3 is 16 amino acids long. Germline-derived CDR1 and CDR2 are WSHSY and SAAADI. V lost 0 bases and J 6 bases, leaving 14 bases between the germline ends. The CDR3 bases are TGCGCCAGCAGTGAGTCGATCGGACTCCGCTCCGGGGAGCTGTTTTTT. Its translation is CASSESIGLRSGELFF.

This clone was counted only a few times. Different DNA sequences within this sample yield the same CDR3. The genes are TRBV7-2 and TRBJ2-5, with D unclear. Trimming pared 3 bases from V and 2 bases from J, leaving 10 bases between. CDR1 and CDR2 (germline): SGHTA, FQGNSA. There are 14 residues in the CDR3. The DNA of the CDR3 is TGTGCCAGCAGCTTTCAGGTGGGACAAGAGACCCAGTACTTC. Translation gives CASSFQVGQETQYF.

The V gene is TRBV29-1, the J gene TRBJ2-5; a weak D match, TRBD2 (6 bases). The germline V gene has CDR1 SQVTM and CDR2 ANQGSEA. Trimming removed 2 bases at V and 4 bases at J, with 11 bases between. The CDR3 length is 13 residues. CDR3 sequence (DNA): TGCAGCGTTGAAACACGGGGAGGAGAGACCCAGTACTTC. It translates to CSVETRGGETQYF.

The genes are TRBV7-9 and TRBJ1-5, with D unclear. CDR1 is SEHNR and CDR2 is FQNEAQ in the germline V gene (reference sequence). The CDR3 spans 13 residues. V was trimmed by 0 bases and J by 0 bases, leaving 0 bases between them. CDR3 sequence: CASSLASNQPQHF. CDR3 coding DNA: TGTGCCAGCAGCTTAGCTAGCAATCAGCCCCAGCATTTT.

The rearrangement links TRBV6-6 to TRBJ2-7; perhaps TRBD1 as D (5 bases). The CDR3 has 12 amino acids. Trimming took off 5 bases at V and 4 bases at J, with 9 bases between the two ends. The germline gives CDR1 MNHNY, CDR2 SVGAGI (reference sequence). The CDR3 DNA is TGTGCCAGCAGTGCTCAGGGATACGAGCAGTACTTC. Translating gives CASSAQGYEQYF.

The J gene is TRBJ2-1, the V gene TRBV5-4; 13 bases fit TRBD2. The junction had 2 bases not matched to a gene; V was cut back by 3 bases and J by 5 bases. Germline assignment: CDR1 SGHNT and CDR2 YYREEE (reference sequence). CDR3 length: 15 residues. CDR3 sequence: CASSSGTSGDNEQFF. The CDR3 DNA is TGTGCCAGCAGCTCCGGGACTAGCGGGGACAATGAGCAGTTCTTC.

This clone is a singleton in its sample. This chain uses TRBV2 with TRBJ2-7; TRBD1 aligns across 8 bases. Germline-derived CDR1 and CDR2 are SNHLY and FYNNEI. The ends lost 7 bases at V and 5 bases at J; junction bases unmatched: 10. The CDR3 consists of 14 residues. CDR3 protein: CASTLQGALNEQYF. In DNA, the CDR3 is TGTGCCAGCACGCTTCAGGGGGCGTTGAACGAGCAGTACTTC.

Only a few counts were recorded for this clone. The gene calls are TRBV2 and TRBJ2-2, with D tentatively TRBD1 (6 bases). This CDR3 has 14 amino acids. Germline CDR1 SNHLY, CDR2 FYNNEI. V lost 4 bases and J 0 bases, leaving 6 bases between the germline ends. As DNA, the CDR3 is TGTGCCAGCAGTGCAGGGGCGAACACCGGGGAGCTGTTTTTT. This translates into CASSAGANTGELFF.

The chain recombines TRBV19 with TRBJ1-2; TRBD1 agrees at 7 bases. V dropped 4 bases and J dropped 2; count of bases not matched to a gene: 7. Germline V gene lookup returns CDR1 LNHDA and CDR2 SQIVND (reference sequence). This CDR3 has 15 residues. CDR3 loop: CASSTDSTGNYGYTF. The CDR3 nucleotides read TGTGCCAGTAGTACTGACTCGACAGGGAACTATGGCTACACCTTC. Looking up the rest from reference TRBV19 and TRBJ1-2 gives the full variable domain: DGGITQSPKYLFRKEGQNVTLSCEQNLNHDAMYWYRQDPGQGLRLIYYSQIVNDFQKGDIAEGYSVSREKKESFPLTVTSAQKNPTAFYLCASSTDSTGNYGYTFGSGTRLTVV.

This chain links TRBV6-1 with TRBJ2-7; D remains ambiguous. The ends were cut back, 0 bases at V and 3 bases at J, with 15 bases in the middle. Germline V gene sequence: CDR1 MNHNS, CDR2 SASEGT. This CDR3 region has 16 residues. The CDR3 DNA follows: TGTGCCAGCAGTGAAGCATCGTCGGACGCCCTCTACGAGCAGTACTTC. Protein product: CASSEASSDALYEQYF.

This clone has more than one count but fewer than ten. J is TRBJ2-2 and V is TRBV27; D is unclear. Trimming stripped 6 bases from V and 1 base from J, with 0 bases between. Germline-derived CDR1 and CDR2 are MNHEY and SMNVEV (reference sequence). CDR3 size: 11 residues. This CDR3 reads CASRNTGELFF. CDR3 in DNA: TGTGCCAGCAGGAACACCGGGGAGCTGTTTTTT.

The chain has TRBV7-2 and TRBJ1-3, with 9 bases fitting TRBD1. The CDR3 extends over 16 amino acids. V shed 6 bases, J shed 0 bases, and the junction held 6 bases outside the gene matches. Germline values: CDR1 SGHTA, CDR2 FQGNSA. CDR3 residues: CASRGQGRNSGNTIYF. Here the CDR3 DNA reads TGTGCCAGCAGAGGACAGGGGCGAAACTCTGGAAACACCATATATTTT.

V usage is TRBV11-3 and J usage is TRBJ2-1, with D possibly matching TRBD2 (6 bases). Germline loops: CDR1 SGHNT, CDR2 YENEEA. The CDR3 extends over 15 amino acids. The germline V and J ends were trimmed by 3 bases and 4 bases, with 13 bases remaining between them. CDR3 amino acids: CASSFAGGGYNEQFF. The DNA for the CDR3 is TGTGCCAGCAGCTTCGCCGGGGGTGGGTACAATGAGCAGTTCTTC. Full variable domain (missing parts from reference TRBV11-3 and TRBJ2-1): EAGVVQSPRYKIIEKKQPVAFWCNPISGHNTLYWYLQNLGQGPELLIRYENEEAVDDSQLPKDRFSAERLKGVDSTLKIQPAELGDSAVYLCASSFAGGGYNEQFFGPGTRLTVL.